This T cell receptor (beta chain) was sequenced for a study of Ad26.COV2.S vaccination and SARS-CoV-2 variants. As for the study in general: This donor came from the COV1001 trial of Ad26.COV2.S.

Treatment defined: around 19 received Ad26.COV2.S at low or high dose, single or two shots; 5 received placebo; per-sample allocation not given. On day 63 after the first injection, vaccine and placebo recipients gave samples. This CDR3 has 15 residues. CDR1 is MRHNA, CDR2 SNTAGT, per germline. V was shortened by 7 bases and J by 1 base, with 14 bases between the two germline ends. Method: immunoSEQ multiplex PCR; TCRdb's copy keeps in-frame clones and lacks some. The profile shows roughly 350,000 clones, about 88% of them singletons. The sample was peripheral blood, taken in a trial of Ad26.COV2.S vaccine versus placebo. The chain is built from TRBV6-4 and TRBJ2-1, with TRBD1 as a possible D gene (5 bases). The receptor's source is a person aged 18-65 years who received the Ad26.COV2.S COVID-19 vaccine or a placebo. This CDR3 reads CASMQGRFSYNEQFF. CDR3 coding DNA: TGTGCCAGCATGCAGGGCAGATTTTCCTACAATGAGCAGTTCTTC.